A single sample gave rise to the 10 T cell receptor beta chains below, sequenced in a study of T cells in Graves' hyperthyroidism and ophthalmopathy. There were TCR beta CDR3 regions amplified from RNA transcripts. TCR CDR3 underwent first-round RT-PCR with the HTBI primer set. TCRdb re-called the multiplex PCR reads through MiXCR, storing one row per CDR3 protein. The sample contains approximately 380,000 distinct CDR3 sequences, roughly 20% of which appear only once. Sequencing was carried out using blood. The receptor set was obtained from a young man with Graves' ophthalmopathy.

This clonotype was detected many times. The chain couples TRBV12-3 or TRBV12-4 to TRBJ1-1, with D unresolved. V lost 3 bases, J lost 4 bases, and 6 bases lay in between. The CDR3 sequence is 12 residues long. CDR3 sequence: CASSFPGTEAFF. Here the CDR3 DNA reads TGTGCCAGCAGTTTCCCCGGCACTGAAGCTTTCTTT.

This clonotype was recorded many times. The V call is TRBV7-3, the J call TRBJ1-1, with 9 bases matching TRBD1. This CDR3 is 13 amino acids long. CDR1 is SGHTA and CDR2 is FQGTGA in the germline V gene. Trimming took 5 bases from V and 5 from J; bases not matched to a gene: 3. CDR3 amino acids: CASSAGQGTEAFF. The CDR3 region has the DNA TGTGCCAGCAGCGCAGGACAGGGGACTGAAGCTTTCTTT.

This clonotype has ten or more counts. The chain carries TRBV5-5 and TRBJ1-4, with 12 bases that match TRBD1. CDR3 length: 14 amino acids. The V segment lost 4 bases and the J segment 13 bases; nucleotides outside the gene matches: 8. The germline V gene encodes CDR1 SGHKS and CDR2 YYEKEE (reference sequence). CDR3 nucleotide sequence: TGTGCCAGCAGCACTGGGACAGGGGGCGGAATACTGTTTTTT. Translation: CASSTGTGGGILFF.

The rearrangement links TRBV9 to TRBJ1-4; no reliable D call. The CDR3 is 13 residues long. Germline V gene sequence: CDR1 SGDLS, CDR2 YYNGEE. V lost 2 bases and J lost 8, with 10 bases in between. The CDR3 here is CASSVLPGEKLFF. The CDR3 bases are TGTGCCAGCAGCGTTCTACCCGGCGAAAAACTGTTTTTT. Filled out from reference TRBV9 and TRBJ1-4, the complete variable domain reads DSGVTQTPKHLITATGQRVTLRCSPRSGDLSVYWYQQSLDQGLQFLIQYYNGEERAKGNILERFSAQQFPDLHSELNLSSLELGDSALYFCASSVLPGEKLFFGSGTQLSVL.

V is TRBV2 and J is TRBJ1-3; the match to TRBD1 covers 12 bases. This CDR3 contains 15 residues. V lost 8 bases and J lost 2; bases outside the gene matches: 4. Germline CDR1 reads SNHLY; CDR2 reads FYNNEI. The CDR3 region has the DNA TGTGCCAGCCGGGACAGGGGGCAGGCTGGAAACACCATATATTTT. It codes for CASRDRGQAGNTIYF.

This clonotype was counted many times. The gene calls are TRBV27 and TRBJ2-7; perhaps D is TRBD1 or TRBD2 (5 bases each). V was clipped by 5 bases and J by 3 bases, with 11 bases between them. Germline V gives CDR1 MNHEY, CDR2 SMNVEV (reference sequence). The CDR3 loop spans 13 amino acids. For the CDR3, the DNA is TGTGCCAGCAGTCGGGGACCCTACTACGAGCAGTACTTC. This sequence encodes CASSRGPYYEQYF.

This clonotype turned up a few times. The chain has TRBV4-1 and TRBJ1-1, with D hard to call. Germline V lookup: CDR1 MGHRA, CDR2 YSYEKL. This CDR3 contains 15 residues. V was clipped by 1 base and J by 1 base, with 10 bases between them. CDR3 loop: CASSQGGLGNTEAFF. The CDR3 nucleotides are TGCGCCAGCAGCCAAGGCGGTCTTGGGAACACTGAAGCTTTCTTT.

Points on this clonotype: Possible read error: a much larger clone is one base away. J is TRBJ2-1 and V is TRBV12-3 or TRBV12-4; D possibly corresponds to TRBD1 (6 bases). This CDR3 has 12 residues. V gave up 8 bases and J gave up 3 bases, with 8 bases separating them. The CDR3 coding sequence is TGTGCCAGCGGACAGTGCTACAATGAGCAGTTCTTC. This gives the protein CASGQCYNEQFF.

This clonotype occurred many times. This chain connects TRBV18 to TRBJ1-2; no firm D call. Germline V gene data show CDR1 as KGHSH and CDR2 as LQKENI. The CDR3 loop spans 14 amino acids. V shed 0 bases and J shed 2 bases, with 7 bases lying between them. The CDR3 region is CASSPPAANYGYTF. CDR3 DNA sequence: TGTGCCAGCTCACCACCGGCGGCCAACTATGGCTACACCTTC.

This clonotype was counted a few times. The gene calls are TRBV19 and TRBJ2-5, with 10 bases identical to TRBD1. Germline CDR1 is LNHDA and CDR2 is SQIVND (reference sequence). The CDR3 sequence is 14 residues long. Trimming at V came to 11 bases and at J to 5 bases, leaving 11 bases not matched to a gene. The CDR3 coding sequence is TGTGCCTCCCGACAGGGGGCCGCTGGGGAGACCCAGTACTTC. As protein: CASRQGAAGETQYF.